The 25 T cell receptor beta chains below come from one sample, sequenced in a study of T-cell reconstitution after alpha-beta-depleted transplantation in children. Preparation of the TCRbeta library was carried out with unique molecular identifiers. TCRdb re-called the PCR reads with MiXCR, one entry per CDR3 protein. The table shows around 960,000 distinct CDR3 sequences, with around 30% occurring only once. The source was PBMCs, mostly from graft donor cells, collected 360 days after TCRalphabeta/CD19-depleted stem cell transplant. Receptors were obtained from a boy under three years old who had a stem cell transplant for SCID, so the T cells may come from the graft donor.

This clonotype was counted between two and nine times. The CDR3 DNA follows: TGTGCCAGCAGCTTAACGGGGGGCATTCAGCAGTACTTC. This translates into CASSLTGGIQQYF. The chain carries TRBV7-2 and TRBJ2-7; D perhaps matches TRBD2 (7 bases). Looked up from germline, CDR1 is SGHTA and CDR2 is FQGNSA. V lost 2 bases, J lost 8 bases, and 13 bases lay in between. This CDR3 contains 13 residues.

The sample holds a few counts of this clonotype. This chain links TRBV9 with TRBJ2-3; weak D call: TRBD2 (5 bases). The CDR3 consists of 14 residues. Germline assignment: CDR1 SGDLS and CDR2 YYNGEE. Trimming stripped 3 bases from V and 0 bases from J, with 8 bases between. CDR3 sequence: CASSATRSTDTQYF. The CDR3 region has the DNA TGTGCCAGCAGCGCCACTAGGAGCACAGATACGCAGTATTTT.

In its sample, this clonotype was seen a few times. V gene TRBV12-3 or TRBV12-4 combines with J gene TRBJ1-4; D unclear. The CDR3 loop spans 15 amino acids. The V gene lost 1 base and the J gene lost 3 bases, with 9 bases spanning the gap. CDR3 coding DNA: TGTGCCAGCAGTTTAGGGCCGGGCCCTAATGAAAAACTGTTTTTT. Translated: CASSLGPGPNEKLFF.

The chain is built from TRBV20-1 and TRBJ2-7; 8 bases align to TRBD2. Germline trimming cut 6 bases from V and 1 base from J; bases unmatched to any gene: 14. Germline CDR1 DFQATT, CDR2 SNEGSKA (reference sequence). CDR3 length equals 16 residues. The CDR3 sequence is CSARGPGLVLSYEQYF. The CDR3 bases are TGCAGTGCCCGAGGCCCGGGACTAGTGCTATCCTACGAGCAGTACTTC.

This clonotype has just a few counts. The V call is TRBV30, the J call TRBJ2-5; 7 bases are shared with TRBD2. With V trimmed by 0 bases and J by 0 bases, 16 bases remained unmatched. The CDR3 spans 19 residues. The germline gives CDR1 GTSNPN, CDR2 SVGIG (reference sequence). CDR3 nucleotide sequence: TGTGCCTGGAGTGTACCGGGGAGGGGCCTTGCTTTGTACCAAGAGACCCAGTACTTC. This translates into CAWSVPGRGLALYQETQYF.

This rearrangement joins TRBV7-8 to TRBJ2-1; D could derive from TRBD1 or TRBD2 (5 bases each). V was trimmed by 5 bases and J by 2 bases, leaving 19 bases between them. The CDR3 runs to 17 residues. Germline V CDR1 and CDR2: SGHVS, FQNEAQ. The chain's CDR3 is CASSREGLENTYNEQFF. The CDR3 DNA reads TGTGCCAGCAGCCGTGAGGGGTTGGAGAATACCTACAATGAGCAGTTCTTC.

This clonotype has only a few counts. The chain employs TRBV29-1 and TRBJ1-1; D is unresolved. Looked up from germline, CDR1 is SQVTM and CDR2 is ANQGSEA. The V gene lost 2 bases and the J gene lost 0 bases, with 7 bases spanning the gap. The CDR3 sequence is 13 residues long. The CDR3 region has the DNA TGCAGCGTTGAACAGAGCTTGAACACTGAAGCTTTCTTT. Amino acid sequence: CSVEQSLNTEAFF.

This sequence joins TRBV27 and TRBJ2-7; 8 nucleotides agree with TRBD1. Germline assignment: CDR1 MNHEY and CDR2 SMNVEV (reference sequence). The CDR3 is 15 residues long. J was trimmed by 5 bases and V by 6 bases; bases with no gene match: 12. The CDR3 reads CASSAGGAEMDEQYF. CDR3 DNA sequence: TGTGCCAGCAGCGCAGGGGGCGCGGAAATGGACGAGCAGTACTTC.

This clonotype turned up a few times. The V gene is TRBV27, the J gene TRBJ2-3; TRBD2 matches 8 bases. V was pared by 7 bases and J by 6 bases, with 9 bases of the junction left unmatched. This CDR3 has 14 amino acids. The germline V gene encodes CDR1 MNHEY and CDR2 SMNVEV (reference sequence). This CDR3 reads CASMPGLGYDTQYF. CDR3 in DNA: TGTGCCAGCATGCCGGGACTAGGGTACGATACGCAGTATTTT.

This clonotype has just a few counts. This chain links TRBV7-2 with TRBJ2-3; D is uncertain. Trimming pared 4 bases from V and 3 bases from J, leaving 14 bases between. CDR3 length: 15 amino acids. Germline CDR1 reads SGHTA; CDR2 reads FQGNSA. The CDR3 spells CASSWGFGPTDTQYF. The CDR3 nucleotides read TGTGCCAGCAGCTGGGGTTTCGGGCCTACAGATACGCAGTATTTT.

V gene TRBV7-8 combines with J gene TRBJ2-7; a weak D match, TRBD1 (5 bases). CDR1 is SGHVS and CDR2 is FQNEAQ in the germline V gene. This CDR3 comprises 12 residues. The V gene lost 5 bases and the J gene lost 6 bases, with 11 bases spanning the gap. CDR3 in amino acids: CASSHQGGEQYF. The DNA of the CDR3 is TGTGCCAGCAGCCACCAGGGCGGCGAGCAGTACTTC. The complete variable domain, with remaining parts taken from reference TRBV7-8 and TRBJ2-7, reads GAGVSQSPRYKVAKRGQDVALRCDPISGHVSLFWYQQALGQGPEFLTYFQNEAQLDKSGLPSDRFFAERPEGSVSTLKIQRTQQEDSAVYLCASSHQGGEQYFGPGTRLTVT.

This clonotype was found a few times. The chain couples TRBV4-2 to TRBJ2-7; TRBD1 matches at 9 bases. V lost 1 base to trimming and J lost 0 bases; unmatched junction nucleotides: 7. The CDR3 runs to 17 residues. Germline V gene sequence: CDR1 LGHNA, CDR2 YNFKEQ. This CDR3 is CASSQVFGTGNSYEQYF. The CDR3 DNA is TGTGCCAGCAGCCAAGTTTTTGGGACAGGGAACTCCTACGAGCAGTACTTC.

The genes are TRBV7-8 and TRBJ1-1; D perhaps matches TRBD1 (6 bases). Germline loops: CDR1 SGHVS, CDR2 FQNEAQ. Trimming stripped 5 bases from V and 6 bases from J, with 10 bases between. This CDR3 has 12 residues. CDR3 DNA sequence: TGTGCCAGCAGCGTGACAGGCTCTGAAGCTTTCTTT. Translated, it gives CASSVTGSEAFF.

The chain is built from TRBV19 and TRBJ2-7; D gene uncertain. From germline, CDR1 is LNHDA and CDR2 SQIVND (reference sequence). V lost 6 bases, J lost 0 bases, and 15 bases lay in between. The CDR3 consists of 15 residues. The CDR3 coding sequence is TGTGCCAGTAGCCAGGCCGATTACAGCTCCTACGAGCAGTACTTC. It codes for CASSQADYSSYEQYF.

This clonotype has more than one count but fewer than ten. This chain uses TRBV5-1 with TRBJ2-7; unclear D gene. Germline V CDR1 and CDR2: SGHRS, YFSETQ. The ends were cut back, 3 bases at V and 3 bases at J, with 16 bases in the middle. There are 15 residues in the CDR3. The CDR3 protein is CASSSGRNRIYEQYF. The CDR3 region has the DNA TGCGCCAGCAGCTCAGGAAGAAACCGGATCTACGAGCAGTACTTC. Looking up the rest from reference TRBV5-1 and TRBJ2-7 gives the full variable domain: KAGVTQTPRYLIKTRGQQVTLSCSPISGHRSVSWYQQTPGQGLQFLFEYFSETQRNKGNFPGRFSGRQFSNSRSEMNVSTLELGDSALYLCASSSGRNRIYEQYFGPGTRLTVT.

J is TRBJ1-1 and V is TRBV29-1, with D hard to call. The germline V gene has CDR1 SQVTM and CDR2 ANQGSEA. This CDR3 has 13 residues. Trimming took 5 bases from V and 1 from J, leaving 11 bases between them. Here the CDR3 reads CSVNILGNTEAFF. The CDR3 DNA is TGCAGCGTTAATATCCTGGGGAACACTGAAGCTTTCTTT.

The chain has TRBV12-3 or TRBV12-4 and TRBJ2-4, with D hard to call. The CDR3 loop spans 16 amino acids. Deletions cut 5 bases from V and 0 bases from J, with 14 bases between. CDR3 protein: CASSKEARIAKNIQYF. Written as DNA, the CDR3 is TGTGCCAGCAGTAAAGAGGCGAGGATAGCCAAAAACATTCAGTACTTC.

This chain connects TRBV10-3 to TRBJ1-2; D is unresolved. Germline V gene data show CDR1 as ENHRY and CDR2 as SYGVKD. V was clipped by 8 bases and J by 5 bases, with 15 bases between them. The CDR3 extends over 13 amino acids. The CDR3 protein is CAIWAGAPYGYTF. The DNA of the CDR3 is TGTGCCATCTGGGCGGGCGCCCCTTATGGCTACACCTTC.

J is TRBJ2-5 and V is TRBV3-1; 9 positions match TRBD1. The CDR3 length is 15 residues. Germline CDR1 and CDR2: LGHDT and YNNKEL (reference sequence). Trimming at V came to 2 bases and at J to 3 bases, leaving 4 bases not matched to a gene. The CDR3 here is CASSQRGTGKETQYF. DNA of the CDR3: TGTGCCAGCAGCCAACGAGGGACAGGGAAAGAGACCCAGTACTTC.

The chain combines TRBV5-5 with TRBJ2-2; the D gene is possibly TRBD2 (6 bases). The ends were cut back, 3 bases at V and 3 bases at J, with 12 bases in the middle. This CDR3 comprises 15 residues. The germline V gene encodes CDR1 SGHKS and CDR2 YYEKEE (reference sequence). CDR3 coding DNA: TGTGCCAGCAGCTGGGACTCCCGGGACACCGGGGAGCTGTTTTTT. Translation: CASSWDSRDTGELFF.

The chain couples TRBV21-1 to TRBJ1-3. TRBV21-1 is listed as a pseudogene. The CDR3 runs to 15 residues. CDR3 DNA: TGTGCCAGCAGCAAGCGGACGTATCCCGGAAACACCATATATTTT. It specifies CASSKRTYPGNTIYF.

V usage is TRBV7-8 and J usage is TRBJ2-2; possibly TRBD1 for D (5 bases). The germline V gene encodes CDR1 SGHVS and CDR2 FQNEAQ. The V end lost 5 bases, the J end lost 0 bases, and 10 bases lay between the germline ends. There are 15 residues in the CDR3. CDR3 sequence: CASSTGAANTGELFF. The CDR3 coding sequence is TGTGCCAGCAGCACTGGGGCGGCGAACACCGGGGAGCTGTTTTTT. The full variable domain, with the rest looked up from reference TRBV7-8 and TRBJ2-2, is GAGVSQSPRYKVAKRGQDVALRCDPISGHVSLFWYQQALGQGPEFLTYFQNEAQLDKSGLPSDRFFAERPEGSVSTLKIQRTQQEDSAVYLCASSTGAANTGELFFGEGSRLTVL.

The V and J genes are TRBV15 and TRBJ2-2; D gene unclear. This CDR3 comprises 14 residues. Germline values: CDR1 LNHNV, CDR2 YYDKDF (reference sequence). V was cut by 8 bases and J by 2 bases, with 12 bases left in between. CDR3: CATWSKANTGELFF. CDR3 nucleotides: TGTGCCACCTGGTCCAAGGCCAACACCGGGGAGCTGTTTTTT.

This clonotype was seen a handful of times. The chain joins TRBV20-1 to TRBJ2-1; TRBD1 is a possible D gene (5 bases). CDR1 and CDR2 from the germline V gene are DFQATT and SNEGSKA (reference sequence). The CDR3 is made up of 14 amino acids. Deletions cut 3 bases from V and 2 bases from J, with 11 bases between. The CDR3 protein is CSARGLEAYNEQFF. CDR3 DNA: TGCAGTGCTAGGGGGCTTGAAGCCTACAATGAGCAGTTCTTC.

In this sample, this clonotype turned up a few times. This chain connects TRBV15 to TRBJ2-2; 10 bases map to TRBD1. The CDR3 totals 15 residues. The V and J ends lost 5 bases and 4 bases, in that order; junction bases with no gene match: 4. Germline CDR1 LNHNV, CDR2 YYDKDF (reference sequence). In nucleotides, the CDR3 is TGTGCCACCAGCGGGTGGACAGGGGGCACCGGGGAGCTGTTTTTT. It is translated as CATSGWTGGTGELFF.